Presented here are 17 T cell receptor beta chains from one specimen sequenced in a study of CD8 T cells in Susac syndrome. After extraction with the RNeasy kit, about 0.45 to 1 ug of the RNA was reverse transcribed using random hexamers. TCRdb recomputed calls from the immunoSEQ multiplex PCR reads with MiXCR, one row per CDR3 protein. The table records a few hundred thousand distinct CDR3 sequences, approximately 85% of them present only once. Sequenced sample: CD8+ T cells from PBMCs. Source of these receptors: a human donor with multiple sclerosis.

This clonotype was observed a handful of times. This sequence joins TRBV6-1 and TRBJ2-7; 8 bases are shared with TRBD1. Germline-derived CDR1 and CDR2 are MNHNS and SASEGT. Trimming removed 0 bases from V and 2 bases from J; junction bases left unmatched: 3. The CDR3 loop spans 15 amino acids. CDR3 DNA sequence: TGTGCCAGCAGTGAAGCTTCGGGACAGGCCTACGAGCAGTACTTC. It translates to CASSEASGQAYEQYF.

The chain employs TRBV3-1 and TRBJ2-1, with D possibly matching TRBD1 (5 bases). The CDR3 consists of 16 residues. Trimming removed 0 bases at V and 7 bases at J, with 16 bases between. CDR1 is LGHDT, CDR2 YNNKEL, per germline (reference sequence). This chain's CDR3 is CASSQDRGQAWNEQFF. CDR3 nucleotide sequence: TGTGCCAGCAGCCAAGATCGCGGACAAGCCTGGAATGAGCAGTTCTTC.

The chain combines TRBV2 with TRBJ2-1; D is perhaps TRBD2 (5 bases). This CDR3 contains 13 residues. Trimming took 4 bases from V and 4 from J, leaving 8 bases between them. Germline V lookup: CDR1 SNHLY, CDR2 FYNNEI. For the CDR3, the DNA is TGTGCCAGCAGTGTGAGCGGATACAATGAGCAGTTCTTC. Its protein is CASSVSGYNEQFF. Complete variable domain (other parts from reference TRBV2 and TRBJ2-1): EPEVTQTPSHQVTQMGQEVILRCVPISNHLYFYWYRQILGQKVEFLVSFYNNEISEKSEIFDDQFSVERPDGSNFTLKIRSTKLEDSAMYFCASSVSGYNEQFFGPGTRLTVL.

This chain connects TRBV4-1 to TRBJ1-1; 7 nucleotides agree with TRBD1. The ends lost 4 bases at V and 5 bases at J; junction bases unmatched: 7. The germline gives CDR1 MGHRA, CDR2 YSYEKL. The CDR3 is made up of 14 amino acids. The CDR3 spells CASSPDRDGTEAFF. The CDR3 DNA sequence: TGCGCCAGCAGCCCCGACAGGGATGGTACTGAAGCTTTCTTT.

This sequence joins TRBV12-3 or TRBV12-4 and TRBJ2-7; 8 nucleotides match TRBD1. The CDR3 contains 12 residues. Unmatched junction bases numbered 4, after V lost 10 bases and J lost 2 bases. CDR3: CAILDRAYEQYF. DNA of the CDR3: TGTGCCATCCTGGACAGGGCCTACGAGCAGTACTTC.

This chain uses TRBV7-2 with TRBJ2-2, with 11 bases fitting TRBD2. CDR3 length: 15 residues. Looked up from germline, CDR1 is SGHTA and CDR2 is FQGNSA. The CDR3 protein is CASLGLAANTGELFF. The DNA for the CDR3 is TGTGCTAGCTTGGGACTAGCGGCGAACACCGGGGAGCTGTTTTTT.

The chain couples TRBV5-6 to TRBJ1-1, with unresolved D. The CDR3 length is 14 residues. V lost 4 bases and J 1 base, leaving 11 bases between the germline ends. Germline-derived CDR1 and CDR2 are SGHDT and YYEEEE. The CDR3 sequence is CASSSVRANTEAFF. CDR3 bases: TGTGCCAGCAGCAGTGTACGAGCGAACACTGAAGCTTTCTTT.

The chain uses TRBV4-2 and TRBJ2-7, with 10 bases identical to TRBD1. The V and J ends lost 0 bases and 1 base, in that order; junction bases with no gene match: 6. The CDR3 has 17 amino acids. Germline lookup yields CDR1 LGHNA and CDR2 YNFKEQ. The CDR3 region has the DNA TGTGCCAGCAGCCAAGAGTTTTCGGGACAGGGGTCCTACGAGCAGTACTTC. Amino acid sequence: CASSQEFSGQGSYEQYF.

This sequence joins TRBV2 and TRBJ2-1, with 9 bases that match TRBD2. Germline lookup yields CDR1 SNHLY and CDR2 FYNNEI. V shed 5 bases, J shed 5 bases, and the junction held 7 bases outside the gene matches. The CDR3 contains 15 residues. Written as DNA, the CDR3 is TGTGCCAGCAGTCAGACCCGGACTAGCGACAATGAGCAGTTCTTC. Its protein product is CASSQTRTSDNEQFF.

The V and J genes are TRBV6-6 and TRBJ1-2; possibly TRBD1 for D (6 bases). Between the trimmed V and J ends, which lost 1 base and 5 bases, there was a span of 17 bases. The V gene's germline CDR1 is MNHNY and CDR2 SVGAGI (reference sequence). CDR3 size: 16 residues. The DNA of the CDR3 is TGTGCCAGCAGTTACTGGCAGGGGAGTGGATCTTATGGCTACACCTTC. This codes for CASSYWQGSGSYGYTF.

The gene calls are TRBV6-1 and TRBJ1-6; possibly TRBD1 for D (5 bases). V lost 3 bases and J lost 8, with 14 bases in between. Germline V gene sequence: CDR1 MNHNS, CDR2 SASEGT. The CDR3 has 15 amino acids. The CDR3 sequence is CASSEAAGLDSPLHF. The CDR3 coding sequence is TGTGCCAGCAGTGAGGCGGCAGGGCTCGATTCACCCCTCCACTTT.

The V and J genes are TRBV7-2 and TRBJ2-1; D uncertain. This CDR3 contains 16 residues. Trimming cost V 6 bases and J 0 bases, with 15 bases left between them. The germline V gene encodes CDR1 SGHTA and CDR2 FQGNSA. The CDR3 sequence is CASSPFTESSYNEQFF. CDR3 in DNA: TGTGCCAGCAGTCCCTTCACTGAGAGCTCCTACAATGAGCAGTTCTTC.

This clonotype was counted between two and nine times. Here the CDR3 reads CASSAQGASNSPLHF. The CDR3 coding sequence is TGTGCCAGCAGTGCACAGGGGGCCAGTAATTCACCCCTCCACTTT. V usage is TRBV6-1 and J usage is TRBJ1-6; 9 bases fit TRBD1. The CDR3 length is 15 residues. After removal of 4 bases from V and 6 bases from J, the junction contained 4 bases not matched to a gene. CDR1 is MNHNS, CDR2 SASEGT, per germline.

V usage is TRBV11-2 and J usage is TRBJ2-3; D remains unclear. Per the germline V gene, CDR1 is SGHAT and CDR2 is FQNNGV. This CDR3 contains 14 residues. Trimming shortened V by 2 bases and J by 7 bases, and 13 bases separated the two germline ends. CDR3 DNA: TGTGCCAGCAGCTTATGGGTCGAGGAAAATACGCAGTATTTT. This sequence encodes CASSLWVEENTQYF.

Worth noting for this clonotype: Compared with germline, one end of the junction differs, possibly owing to a read error. The chain employs TRBV28 and TRBJ1-1; 7 bases match TRBD1. The CDR3 runs to 15 residues. Germline V CDR1 and CDR2: MDHEN, SYDVKM. The CDR3 here is CASSLGGRGNPEAFF. CDR3 bases: TGTGCCAGCAGTTTAGGCGGCAGGGGGAACCCTGAAGCTTTCTTT.

The rearrangement uses TRBV29-1 and TRBJ2-7, with a tentative D call TRBD1 (8 bases). This CDR3 region has 14 residues. V shed 6 bases and J shed 0 bases, with 15 bases lying between them. Per the germline V gene, CDR1 is SQVTM and CDR2 is ANQGSEA. The CDR3 bases are TGCAGCGTCGGGGGGACAGGAGTCTCCTACGAGCAGTACTTC. The encoded protein is CSVGGTGVSYEQYF.

The chain has TRBV5-4 and TRBJ1-1, with a possible D match to TRBD1 (5 bases). The CDR3 is 14 amino acids. V lost 4 bases, J lost 4 bases, and 14 bases lay in between. Germline CDR1 SGHNT, CDR2 YYREEE (reference sequence). The CDR3 region has the DNA TGTGCCAGCAGCCTGCAGGGCCCGGGCACTGAAGCTTTCTTT. It codes for CASSLQGPGTEAFF.